One and the same sample provided the 10 T cell receptor beta chains below, sequenced in a study of shared clonotypes between healthy human individuals. The repertoire was sequenced with immunoSEQ multiplex PCR; TCRdb's copy has only in-frame clones and lacks some. The sample has about 680,000 clones, less than 80% seen once. What was sequenced was memory CD4+ T cells sorted from blood. Noted subset: CD45RA-negative fraction. The source is a young woman in good health.

The sample holds a few counts of this clone. The same CDR3 also results from other DNA sequences found in this sample. This chain uses TRBV29-1 with TRBJ1-1; D is uncertain. This CDR3 is built from 11 residues. Trimming took off 6 bases at V and 3 bases at J, with 8 bases between the two ends. In germline, CDR1 is SQVTM, CDR2 ANQGSEA. DNA for the CDR3: TGCAGCGTGTCGTGGGACACTGAAGCTTTCTTT. The encoded protein is CSVSWDTEAFF.

This clone was seen at least ten times. The rearrangement links TRBV6-1 to TRBJ1-5, with a weak D call TRBD1 (5 bases). The V end lost 4 bases, the J end lost 3 bases, and 16 bases lay between the germline ends. There are 16 residues in the CDR3. Looked up from germline, CDR1 is MNHNS and CDR2 is SASEGT. The CDR3 loop reads CASSVGAATSNQPQHF. The CDR3 nucleotides are TGTGCCAGCAGTGTCGGGGCGGCCACCTCCAATCAGCCCCAGCATTTT.

This chain connects TRBV2 to TRBJ2-7; D call uncertain. There are 12 residues in the CDR3. V was clipped by 0 bases and J by 1 base, with 1 base between them. The germline V gene encodes CDR1 SNHLY and CDR2 FYNNEI. CDR3 in DNA: TGTGCCAGCAGTGAAGCATCCTACGAGCAGTACTTC. Its protein product is CASSEASYEQYF.

The CDR3 region is CASVRAGSNRNYEQYF. CDR3 bases: TGCGCCAGCGTTCGGGCAGGGTCAAACCGAAACTACGAGCAGTACTTC. This rearrangement joins TRBV10-1 to TRBJ2-7, with a weak D call TRBD1 (5 bases). From germline, CDR1 is WNHNN and CDR2 SYGVQD (reference sequence). Trimming left V 8 bases short and J 3 bases short, with 23 bases between. The CDR3 has 16 amino acids.

CDR3 amino acids: CASSLAGEGQETQYF. The CDR3 DNA reads as TGCGCCAGCAGCCTAGCGGGAGAGGGACAAGAGACCCAGTACTTC. This chain uses TRBV5-1 with TRBJ2-5, with 10 bases identical to TRBD2. Germline CDR1 reads SGHRS; CDR2 reads YFSETQ. The CDR3 is 15 amino acids. With 4 bases clipped from V and 2 bases from J, the junction kept 5 bases outside the gene matches.

V and J are TRBV4-1 and TRBJ1-2; the D gene is possibly TRBD1 (6 bases). The length of the CDR3 is 18 residues. Trimming removed 0 bases from V and 4 bases from J, with 21 bases in between. Germline-derived CDR1 and CDR2 are MGHRA and YSYEKL. CDR3 DNA: TGCGCCAGCAGCCAAGATACGTCCCCTGGGGGGCTCGGCTATGGCTACACCTTC. Its translation is CASSQDTSPGGLGYGYTF.

This clone was observed a few times. The rearrangement links TRBV4-1 to TRBJ2-7, with 7 bases identical to TRBD2. CDR3 length: 13 residues. The V segment lost 0 bases and the J segment 5 bases; nucleotides outside the gene matches: 1. The germline CDR1 and CDR2 sequences are MGHRA and YSYEKL. CDR3 region: CASSQEGGDEQYF. The CDR3 nucleotides are TGCGCCAGCAGCCAAGAGGGGGGGGACGAGCAGTACTTC.

V is TRBV5-5 and J is TRBJ2-7; D is undetermined. Germline V gene lookup returns CDR1 SGHKS and CDR2 YYEKEE (reference sequence). This CDR3 comprises 13 residues. V was trimmed by 0 bases and J by 2 bases, leaving 6 bases between them. CDR3 nucleotides: TGTGCCAGCAGCTTGGACCTGGCCTACGAGCAGTACTTC. Its protein product is CASSLDLAYEQYF.

The chain combines TRBV11-2 with TRBJ1-1; no clear D. V dropped 5 bases and J dropped 0 bases, with 16 bases sitting between them. Germline assignment: CDR1 SGHAT and CDR2 FQNNGV. This CDR3 is built from 16 residues. This CDR3 reads CASSGQGWLLNTEAFF. CDR3 bases: TGTGCCAGCAGCGGGCAAGGATGGCTGCTGAACACTGAAGCTTTCTTT. Complete variable domain (other parts from reference TRBV11-2 and TRBJ1-1): EAGVAQSPRYKIIEKRQSVAFWCNPISGHATLYWYQQILGQGPKLLIQFQNNGVVDDSQLPKDRFSAERLKGVDSTLKIQPAKLEDSAVYLCASSGQGWLLNTEAFFGQGTRLTVV.

This clone was counted ten times or more. The chain uses TRBV28 and TRBJ1-5, with D tentatively TRBD1 (5 bases). The germline V gene has CDR1 MDHEN and CDR2 SYDVKM. The CDR3 covers 17 residues. The ends were cut back, 6 bases at V and 5 bases at J, with 23 bases in the middle. As DNA, the CDR3 is TGTGCCAGCAGCCCCGGGTTTGGCAGGGAGGGAGATCAGCCCCAGCATTTT. Residues: CASSPGFGREGDQPQHF.